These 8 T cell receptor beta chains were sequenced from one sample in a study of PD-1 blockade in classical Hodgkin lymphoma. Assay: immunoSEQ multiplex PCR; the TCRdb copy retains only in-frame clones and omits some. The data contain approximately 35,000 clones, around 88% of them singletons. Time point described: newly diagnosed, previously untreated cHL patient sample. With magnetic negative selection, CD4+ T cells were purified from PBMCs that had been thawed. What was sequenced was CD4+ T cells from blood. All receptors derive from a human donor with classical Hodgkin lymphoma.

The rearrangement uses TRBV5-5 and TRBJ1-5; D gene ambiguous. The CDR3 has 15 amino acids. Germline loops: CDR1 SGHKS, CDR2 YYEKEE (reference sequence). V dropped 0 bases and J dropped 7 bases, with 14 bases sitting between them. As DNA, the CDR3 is TGTGCCAGCAGCTTGGAAGTGACCCCGAGGCAGCCCCAGCATTTT. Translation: CASSLEVTPRQPQHF.

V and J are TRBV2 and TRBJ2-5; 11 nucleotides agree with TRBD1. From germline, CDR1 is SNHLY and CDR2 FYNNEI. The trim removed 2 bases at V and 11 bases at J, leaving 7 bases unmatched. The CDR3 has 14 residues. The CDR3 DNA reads TGTGCCAGCAGTGAAAGTGGACAGGGGGCTGCGCAGTACTTC. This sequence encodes CASSESGQGAAQYF.

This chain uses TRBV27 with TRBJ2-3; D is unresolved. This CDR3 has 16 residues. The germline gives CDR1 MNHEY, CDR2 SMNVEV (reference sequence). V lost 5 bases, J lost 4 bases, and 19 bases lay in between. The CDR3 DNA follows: TGTGCCAGCAGTCGCGATAGGGTCTTGCTGCCAGATACGCAGTATTTT. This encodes CASSRDRVLLPDTQYF.

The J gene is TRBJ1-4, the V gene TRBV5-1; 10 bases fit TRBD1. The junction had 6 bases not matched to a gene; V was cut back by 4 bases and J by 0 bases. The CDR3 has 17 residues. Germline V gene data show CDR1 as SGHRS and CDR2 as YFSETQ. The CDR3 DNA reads TGCGCCAGCAGCACGGGACAGGGGCGACCAACTAATGAAAAACTGTTTTTT. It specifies CASSTGQGRPTNEKLFF.

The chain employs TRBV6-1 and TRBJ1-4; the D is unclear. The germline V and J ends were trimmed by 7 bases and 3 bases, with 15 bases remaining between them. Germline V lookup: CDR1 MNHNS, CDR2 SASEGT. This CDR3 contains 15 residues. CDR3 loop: CASTAPLHANEKLFF. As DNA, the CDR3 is TGTGCCAGCACCGCGCCTCTGCATGCTAATGAAAAACTGTTTTTT.

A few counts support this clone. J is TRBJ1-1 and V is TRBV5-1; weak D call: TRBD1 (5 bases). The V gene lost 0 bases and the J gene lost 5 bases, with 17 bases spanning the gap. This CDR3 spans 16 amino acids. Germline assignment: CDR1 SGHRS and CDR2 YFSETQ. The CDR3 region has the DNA TGCGCCAGCAGCTTGGATTGGAGACCAGGGTGGACTGAAGCTTTCTTT. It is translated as CASSLDWRPGWTEAFF.

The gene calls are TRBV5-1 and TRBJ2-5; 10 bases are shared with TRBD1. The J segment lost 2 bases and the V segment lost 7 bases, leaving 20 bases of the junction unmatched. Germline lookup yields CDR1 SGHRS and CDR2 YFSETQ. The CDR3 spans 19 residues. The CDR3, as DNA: TGCGCCAGCGCTTGGTCGACAGGGGGCGGAGTAGGAAAACAAGAGACCCAGTACTTC. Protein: CASAWSTGGGVGKQETQYF.

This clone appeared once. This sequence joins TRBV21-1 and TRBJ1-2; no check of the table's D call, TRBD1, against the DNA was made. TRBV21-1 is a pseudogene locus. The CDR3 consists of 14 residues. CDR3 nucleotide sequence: TGTGCCAGCAGCCCGTGGGCAGGAACCTATGGCTACACCTTC. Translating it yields CASSPWAGTYGYTF.